This TCR beta chain is drawn from a study of neurological immune-mediated disorders. The time point is: longitudinal time-point 2. From 2 million PBMCs stored at -80 C, the unsorted libraries were generated. This clonotype was recorded many times. Antigen unknown. CDR1 and CDR2 from the germline V gene are WSHSY and SAAADI. CDR3 length: 15 residues. With 3 bases removed from V and 5 bases from J, the gap between germline ends came to 13 bases. The cDNA was synthesized by 5'RACE incorporating 10-nucleotide random UMIs. Via MiXCR, TCRdb re-called the 5' RACE reads, giving one row per CDR3 protein. The table lists 70,000 to 90,000 distinct CDR3 sequences, 4.5% to 7.5% of them singletons. Study results and limitations: The multiple sclerosis repertoire cluster was not associated with any clinical or MRI feature, with the authors stating that larger cohorts are needed. According to phylogenetic grouping, one related-CDR3 cluster, a possible signature, contained the repertoires of 18 of 34 multiple sclerosis patients.

The chain has TRBV10-2 and TRBJ1-4; weak D call: TRBD1 (6 bases). The receptor's source is a woman aged 60-75 years with multiple sclerosis. Sequencing used PBMCs. This chain's CDR3 is CASSEAGARNEKLFF. The DNA of the CDR3 is TGCGCCAGCAGTGAAGCAGGGGCCCGAAATGAAAAACTGTTTTTT.